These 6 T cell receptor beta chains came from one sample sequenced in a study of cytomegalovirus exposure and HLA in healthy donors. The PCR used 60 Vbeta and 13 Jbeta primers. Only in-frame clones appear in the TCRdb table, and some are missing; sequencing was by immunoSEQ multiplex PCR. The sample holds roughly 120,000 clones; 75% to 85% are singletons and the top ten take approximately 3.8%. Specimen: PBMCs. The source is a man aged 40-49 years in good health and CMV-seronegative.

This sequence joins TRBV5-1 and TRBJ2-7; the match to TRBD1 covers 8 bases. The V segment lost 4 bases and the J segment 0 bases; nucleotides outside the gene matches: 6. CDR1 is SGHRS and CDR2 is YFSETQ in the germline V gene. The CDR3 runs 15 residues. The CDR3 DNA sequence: TGCGCCAGCAGCGAGGAAGGACAGGGCTCCTACGAGCAGTACTTC. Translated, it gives CASSEEGQGSYEQYF.

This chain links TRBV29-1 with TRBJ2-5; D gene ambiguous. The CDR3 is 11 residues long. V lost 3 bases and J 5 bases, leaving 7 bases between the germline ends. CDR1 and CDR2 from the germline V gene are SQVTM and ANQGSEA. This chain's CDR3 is CSVDAGETQYF. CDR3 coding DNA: TGCAGCGTTGATGCCGGGGAGACCCAGTACTTC.

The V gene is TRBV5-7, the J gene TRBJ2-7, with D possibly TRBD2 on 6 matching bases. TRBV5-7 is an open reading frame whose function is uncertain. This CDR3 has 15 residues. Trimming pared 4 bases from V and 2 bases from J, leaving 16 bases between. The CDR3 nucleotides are TGTGCCAGCAGCCCCGCGTTCGGGGGTACCTACGAGCAGTACTTC. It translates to CASSPAFGGTYEQYF.

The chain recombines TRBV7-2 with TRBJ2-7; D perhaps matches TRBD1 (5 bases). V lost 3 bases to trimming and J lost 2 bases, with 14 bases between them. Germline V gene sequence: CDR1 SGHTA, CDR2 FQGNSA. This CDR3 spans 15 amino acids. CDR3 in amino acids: CASSFGAVRAYEQYF. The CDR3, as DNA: TGTGCCAGCAGCTTTGGGGCGGTCCGGGCCTACGAGCAGTACTTC.

CDR3 amino acids: CASSPSRGAYEQYF. DNA of the CDR3: TGTGCCAGCAGTCCCTCGCGGGGGGCCTACGAGCAGTACTTC. The V gene is TRBV5-4, the J gene TRBJ2-7; TRBD2 matches 8 bases. With V trimmed by 5 bases and J by 2 bases, 6 bases remained unmatched. Germline V CDR1 and CDR2: SGHNT, YYREEE (reference sequence). This CDR3 contains 14 residues. The whole variable domain, filled in from reference TRBV5-4 and TRBJ2-7, reads ETGVTQSPTHLIKTRGQQVTLRCSSQSGHNTVSWYQQALGQGPQFIFQYYREEENGRGNFPPRFSGLQFPNYSSELNVNALELDDSALYLCASSPSRGAYEQYFGPGTRLTVT.

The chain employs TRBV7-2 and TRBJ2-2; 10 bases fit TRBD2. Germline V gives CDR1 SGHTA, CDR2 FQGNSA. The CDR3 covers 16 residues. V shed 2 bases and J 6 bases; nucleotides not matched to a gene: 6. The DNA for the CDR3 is TGTGCCAGCAGCTTATCAGCAGCGGGGGGGCCCGGGGAGCTGTTTTTT. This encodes CASSLSAAGGPGELFF.